Here is one T cell receptor beta chain with its context. Measured with immunoSEQ multiplex PCR; TCRdb has only the in-frame clones, and not every one. The repertoire has about 56,000 clones, roughly 92% of them found once; the top ten carry roughly 1.1%. These data are taken from a study of cytomegalovirus exposure and HLA in healthy donors. Per the germline V gene, CDR1 is LGHNA and CDR2 is YSLEER. The CDR3 contains 16 residues. J lost 0 bases, V lost 1 base, and 5 bases had no gene match. The gene calls are TRBV4-3 and TRBJ2-7; 8 nucleotides match TRBD1. The receptor comes from a man aged 18 to 30 in good health and CMV-seronegative. The sequenced material came from PBMCs. For the CDR3, the DNA is TGCGCCAGCAGCCAAGCAGGGGGCGGTGGCTCCTACGAGCAGTACTTC. This encodes CASSQAGGGGSYEQYF.